This T cell receptor beta chain originates from a study of blood T cell repertoires in COVID-19. The repertoire was sequenced with immunoSEQ multiplex PCR; TCRdb's copy has only in-frame clones and lacks some. Of about 230,000 clones listed, 70% to 90% are singletons. Between the trimmed V and J ends, which lost 3 bases and 2 bases, there was a span of 10 bases. CDR1 is LNHDA and CDR2 is SQIVND in the germline V gene (reference sequence). This CDR3 comprises 14 residues. This sequence originates from a woman between 18 and 29 years old who had recovered from COVID-19. This chain connects TRBV19 to TRBJ1-1; D remains unclear. The specimen was peripheral blood. This CDR3 is CASSIWRANTEAFF. CDR3 nucleotides: TGTGCCAGTAGTATTTGGAGGGCTAACACTGAAGCTTTCTTT.